Below are 2 T cell receptor beta chains sequenced from a single sample in a study of shared clonotypes between healthy human individuals (dated by TCRdb to the early 2020s). The library was obtained by the immunoSEQ multiplex PCR assay. TCRdb took over this immuneACCESS table, retaining in-frame rearrangements with V and J assigned. Such tables are incomplete; in checked studies, under half of the missing clones stem from an unresolved V gene, and the remainder is unexplained. The sample includes about 870,000 clones, with more than 85% observed a single time. The ten most abundant clones make up less than 25% of the sample. CD8 naive samples were CD45RO-negative cells positively selected for CCR7, giving a CD45RA+CCR7+ population that excluded TemRA cells. What was sequenced was naive CD8+ T cells sorted from blood. Per the publication, the cell subset or site label means: CD45RA+CCR7+. The source of these receptors is a man aged 30-40 years in good health.

The V and J genes are TRBV4-1 and TRBJ2-5; D may be TRBD1 (7 bases). The CDR3 spans 17 residues. CDR1 and CDR2 (germline): MGHRA, YSYEKL. V was clipped by 0 bases and J by 1 base, with 15 bases between them. The CDR3 loop reads CASSQDSGGYSQETQYF. The DNA of the CDR3 is TGCGCCAGCAGCCAAGACTCAGGGGGGTACTCCCAAGAGACCCAGTACTTC.

The chain recombines TRBV6-5 with TRBJ2-2; a possible D gene is TRBD1 (5 bases). This CDR3 spans 13 amino acids. Germline V CDR1 and CDR2: MNHEY, SVGAGI. The V and J ends lost 7 bases and 7 bases respectively, with 13 bases between them. The CDR3: CASTPGPNGELFF. DNA of the CDR3: TGTGCCAGCACCCCAGGGCCAAACGGGGAGCTGTTTTTT.